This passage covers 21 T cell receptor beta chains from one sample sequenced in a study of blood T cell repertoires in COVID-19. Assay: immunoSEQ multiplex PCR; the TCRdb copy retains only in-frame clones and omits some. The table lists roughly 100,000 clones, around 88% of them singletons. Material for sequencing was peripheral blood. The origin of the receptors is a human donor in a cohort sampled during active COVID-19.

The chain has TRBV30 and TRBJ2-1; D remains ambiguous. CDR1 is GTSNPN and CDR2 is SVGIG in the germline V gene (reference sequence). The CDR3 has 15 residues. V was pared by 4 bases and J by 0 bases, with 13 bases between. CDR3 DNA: TGTGCCTGGACCCCGGGTGTAAGCTCCTACAATGAGCAGTTCTTC. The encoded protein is CAWTPGVSSYNEQFF.

The CDR3 loop reads CASSREGLNYGYTF. The CDR3, as DNA: TGTGCCAGCAGTCGGGAGGGTCTGAACTATGGCTACACCTTC. This sequence joins TRBV6-5 and TRBJ1-2; no clear D gene. The CDR3 is made up of 14 amino acids. Germline CDR1 and CDR2: MNHEY and SVGAGI. The ends were cut back, 5 bases at V and 2 bases at J, with 12 bases in the middle.

Here the CDR3 reads CASWWGADTQYF. In nucleotides, the CDR3 is TGTGCCAGCTGGTGGGGAGCGGATACGCAGTATTTT. This chain connects TRBV11-3 to TRBJ2-3; D is perhaps TRBD2 (5 bases). This CDR3 has 12 amino acids. The ends were cut back, 8 bases at V and 6 bases at J, with 12 bases in the middle. Germline V gives CDR1 SGHNT, CDR2 YENEEA.

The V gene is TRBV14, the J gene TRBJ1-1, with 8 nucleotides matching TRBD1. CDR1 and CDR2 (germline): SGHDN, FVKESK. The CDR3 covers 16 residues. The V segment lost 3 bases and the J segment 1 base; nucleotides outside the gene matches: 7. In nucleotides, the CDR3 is TGTGCCAGCAGCCACCCGACAGGGGCGACGAACACTGAAGCTTTCTTT. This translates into CASSHPTGATNTEAFF.

The CDR3 loop is CSVSGTGSNQPQHF. Here the CDR3 DNA reads TGCAGCGTTTCCGGGACAGGGAGCAATCAGCCCCAGCATTTT. The chain combines TRBV29-1 with TRBJ1-5; 9 bases map to TRBD1. This CDR3 region has 14 residues. Germline loops: CDR1 SQVTM, CDR2 ANQGSEA. Trimming took 5 bases from V and 1 from J; bases not matched to a gene: 3.

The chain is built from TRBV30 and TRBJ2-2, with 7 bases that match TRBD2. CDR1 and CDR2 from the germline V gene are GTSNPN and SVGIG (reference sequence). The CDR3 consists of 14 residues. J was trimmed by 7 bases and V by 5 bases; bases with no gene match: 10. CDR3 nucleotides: TGTGCCTGGGGCCGGGCGGGAGCGGTCGGGGAGCTGTTTTTT. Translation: CAWGRAGAVGELFF.

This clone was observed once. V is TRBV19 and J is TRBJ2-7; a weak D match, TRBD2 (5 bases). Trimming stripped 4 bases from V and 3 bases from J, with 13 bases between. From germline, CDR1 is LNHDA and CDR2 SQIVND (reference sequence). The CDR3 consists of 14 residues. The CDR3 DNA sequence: TGTGCCAGTAGTAGCAGGTTAGGGAGCTACGAGCAGTACTTC. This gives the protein CASSSRLGSYEQYF.

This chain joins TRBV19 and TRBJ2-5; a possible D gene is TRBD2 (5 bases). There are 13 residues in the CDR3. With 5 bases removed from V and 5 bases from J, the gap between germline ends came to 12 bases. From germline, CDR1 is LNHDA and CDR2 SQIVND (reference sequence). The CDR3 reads CASSLRGLETQYF. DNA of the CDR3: TGTGCCAGTAGTCTTCGGGGTTTGGAGACCCAGTACTTC. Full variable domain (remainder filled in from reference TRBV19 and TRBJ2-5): DGGITQSPKYLFRKEGQNVTLSCEQNLNHDAMYWYRQDPGQGLRLIYYSQIVNDFQKGDIAEGYSVSREKKESFPLTVTSAQKNPTAFYLCASSLRGLETQYFGPGTRLLVL.

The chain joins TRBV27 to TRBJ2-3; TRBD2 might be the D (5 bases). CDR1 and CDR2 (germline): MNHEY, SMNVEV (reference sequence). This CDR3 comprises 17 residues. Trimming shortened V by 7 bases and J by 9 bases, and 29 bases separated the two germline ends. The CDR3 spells CASNAFSGNTNLGTQYF. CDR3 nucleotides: TGTGCCAGCAACGCCTTTTCCGGGAATACTAATCTCGGAACGCAGTATTTT.

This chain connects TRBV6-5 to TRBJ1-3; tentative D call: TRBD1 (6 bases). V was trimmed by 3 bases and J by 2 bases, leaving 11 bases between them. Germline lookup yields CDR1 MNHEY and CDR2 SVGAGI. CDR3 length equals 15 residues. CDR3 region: CASSYFQGPGNTIYF. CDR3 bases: TGTGCCAGCAGTTATTTCCAGGGGCCTGGAAACACCATATATTTT.

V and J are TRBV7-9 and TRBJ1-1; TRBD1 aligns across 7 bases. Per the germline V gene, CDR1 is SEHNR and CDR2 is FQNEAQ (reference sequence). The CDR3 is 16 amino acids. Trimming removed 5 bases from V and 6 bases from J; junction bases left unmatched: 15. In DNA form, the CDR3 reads TGTGCCAGCAGCCCCGGAGGGGGCAGGGGAGAGGCTGAAGCTTTCTTT. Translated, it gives CASSPGGGRGEAEAFF. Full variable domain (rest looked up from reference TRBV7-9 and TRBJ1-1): DTGVSQNPRHKITKRGQNVTFRCDPISEHNRLYWYRQTLGQGPEFLTYFQNEAQLEKSRLLSDRFSAERPKGSFSTLEIQRTEQGDSAMYLCASSPGGGRGEAEAFFGQGTRLTVV.

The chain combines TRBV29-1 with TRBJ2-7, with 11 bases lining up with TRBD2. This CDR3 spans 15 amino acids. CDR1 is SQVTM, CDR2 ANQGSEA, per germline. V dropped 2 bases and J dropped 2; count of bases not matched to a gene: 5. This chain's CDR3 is CSVEFLAGGPYEQYF. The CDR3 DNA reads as TGCAGCGTTGAATTTCTAGCGGGAGGACCCTACGAGCAGTACTTC.

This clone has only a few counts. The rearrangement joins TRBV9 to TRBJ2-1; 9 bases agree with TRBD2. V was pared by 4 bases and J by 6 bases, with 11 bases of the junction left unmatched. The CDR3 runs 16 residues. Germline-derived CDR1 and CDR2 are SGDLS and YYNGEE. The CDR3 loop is CASSNPGTSFPNEQFF. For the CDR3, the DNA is TGTGCCAGCAGCAACCCCGGGACTAGCTTTCCCAATGAGCAGTTCTTC.

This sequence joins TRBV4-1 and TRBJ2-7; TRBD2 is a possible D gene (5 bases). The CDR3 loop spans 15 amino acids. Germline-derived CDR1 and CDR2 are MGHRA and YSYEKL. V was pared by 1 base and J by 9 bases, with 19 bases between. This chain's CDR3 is CASSQAPSSSMWQYF. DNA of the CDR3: TGCGCCAGCAGCCAAGCGCCGTCTAGCTCCATGTGGCAGTACTTC.

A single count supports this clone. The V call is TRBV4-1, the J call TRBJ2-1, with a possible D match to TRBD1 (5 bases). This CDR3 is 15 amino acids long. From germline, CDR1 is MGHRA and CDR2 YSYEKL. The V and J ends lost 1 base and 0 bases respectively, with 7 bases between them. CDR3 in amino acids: CASSQGGSSYNEQFF. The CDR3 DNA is TGCGCCAGCAGCCAAGGGGGCAGCTCCTACAATGAGCAGTTCTTC.

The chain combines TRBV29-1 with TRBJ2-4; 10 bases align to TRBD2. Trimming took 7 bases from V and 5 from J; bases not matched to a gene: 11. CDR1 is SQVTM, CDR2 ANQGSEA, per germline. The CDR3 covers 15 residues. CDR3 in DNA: TGCAGCGCTGAGAGCGGGAGGGTAGATCAAAACATTCAGTACTTC. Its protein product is CSAESGRVDQNIQYF. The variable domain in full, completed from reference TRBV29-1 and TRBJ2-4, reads SAVISQKPSRDICQRGTSLTIQCQVDSQVTMMFWYRQQPGQSLTLIATANQGSEATYESGFVIDKFPISRPNLTFSTLTVSNMSPEDSSIYLCSAESGRVDQNIQYFGAGTRLSVL.

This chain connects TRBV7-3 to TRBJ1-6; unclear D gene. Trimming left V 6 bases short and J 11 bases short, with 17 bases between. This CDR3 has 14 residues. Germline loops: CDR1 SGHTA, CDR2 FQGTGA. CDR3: CASSSGLAGAPLHF. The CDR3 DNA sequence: TGTGCCAGCAGTTCCGGACTGGCAGGAGCACCCCTCCACTTT.

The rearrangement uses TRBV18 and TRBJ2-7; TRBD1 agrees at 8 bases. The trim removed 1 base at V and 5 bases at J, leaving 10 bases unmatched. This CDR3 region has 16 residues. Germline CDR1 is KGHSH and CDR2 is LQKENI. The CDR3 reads CASSPRGKQGVNEQYF. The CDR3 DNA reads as TGTGCCAGCTCACCACGAGGTAAACAGGGGGTGAACGAGCAGTACTTC.

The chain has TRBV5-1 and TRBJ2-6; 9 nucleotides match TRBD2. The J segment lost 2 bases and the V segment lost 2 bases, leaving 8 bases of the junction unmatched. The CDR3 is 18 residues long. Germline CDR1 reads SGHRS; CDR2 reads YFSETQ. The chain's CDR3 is CASSLGGTSSPGANVLTF. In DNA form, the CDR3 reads TGCGCCAGCAGCTTAGGGGGGACTAGCTCGCCTGGGGCCAACGTCCTGACTTTC.

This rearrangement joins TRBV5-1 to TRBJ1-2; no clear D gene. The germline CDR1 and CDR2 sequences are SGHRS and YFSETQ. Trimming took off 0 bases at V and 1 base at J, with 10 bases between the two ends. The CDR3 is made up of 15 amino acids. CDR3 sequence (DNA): TGCGCCAGCAGCTTGGCTACTGGAGGTAACTATGGCTACACCTTC. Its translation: CASSLATGGNYGYTF.

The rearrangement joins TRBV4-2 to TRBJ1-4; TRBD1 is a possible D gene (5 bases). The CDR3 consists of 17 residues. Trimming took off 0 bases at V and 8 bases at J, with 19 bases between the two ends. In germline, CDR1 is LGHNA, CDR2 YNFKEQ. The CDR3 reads CASSQDRIREGEEKLFF. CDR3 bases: TGTGCCAGCAGCCAAGATCGTATAAGGGAAGGGGAAGAAAAACTGTTTTTT.